This entry lists 10 T cell receptor beta chains sequenced from one sample in a study of blood T cell dynamics during melanoma immunotherapy. The data were produced by immunoSEQ multiplex PCR, yet TCRdb's version contains in-frame clones alone and is incomplete. The table records around 15,000 clones, around 93% of them present only once. The sample's time point: week 3, after first cycle of checkpoint inhibitor. Material: effector memory CD8+ T cells from blood, obtained from a patient treated with checkpoint blockade. These receptors all stem from a human donor with melanoma.

The chain combines TRBV27 with TRBJ2-7, with D tentatively TRBD1 (5 bases). V dropped 4 bases and J dropped 2 bases, with 9 bases sitting between them. This CDR3 has 13 residues. Germline V CDR1 and CDR2: MNHEY, SMNVEV (reference sequence). CDR3: CASSYAGTYEQYF. Here the CDR3 DNA reads TGTGCCAGCAGTTACGCAGGGACCTACGAGCAGTACTTC.

The rearrangement joins TRBV13 to TRBJ2-1; TRBD2 might be the D (6 bases). This CDR3 has 16 residues. V was shortened by 1 base and J by 0 bases, with 10 bases between the two germline ends. From germline, CDR1 is PRHDT and CDR2 FYEKMQ (reference sequence). The DNA of the CDR3 is TGTGCCAGCAGCTTAGTTGTAGCGGACTCCTACAATGAGCAGTTCTTC. As protein: CASSLVVADSYNEQFF.

The gene calls are TRBV7-9 and TRBJ1-4, with a tentative D call TRBD1 (6 bases). The germline V gene encodes CDR1 SEHNR and CDR2 FQNEAQ (reference sequence). The CDR3 length is 16 residues. Trimming took 5 bases from V and 1 from J, leaving 14 bases between them. CDR3 sequence: CASSPLQGLTNEKLFF. CDR3 coding DNA: TGTGCCAGCAGCCCTCTACAGGGTCTAACTAATGAAAAACTGTTTTTT. The full variable domain, in which reference TRBV7-9 and TRBJ1-4 provide the parts outside the CDR3, is DTGVSQNPRHKITKRGQNVTFRCDPISEHNRLYWYRQTLGQGPEFLTYFQNEAQLEKSRLLSDRFSAERPKGSFSTLEIQRTEQGDSAMYLCASSPLQGLTNEKLFFGSGTQLSVL.

The chain joins TRBV11-2 to TRBJ1-4; D is unresolved. Trimming left V 1 base short and J 5 bases short, with 11 bases between. From germline, CDR1 is SGHAT and CDR2 FQNNGV. The CDR3 totals 15 residues. The CDR3, as DNA: TGTGCCAGCAGCTTAGGGGATGAGTTCAATGAAAAACTGTTTTTT. This sequence encodes CASSLGDEFNEKLFF.

This clone has just one count. The chain uses TRBV11-2 and TRBJ2-7, with D perhaps matching TRBD2 (6 bases). V was pared by 5 bases and J by 1 base, with 12 bases between. The CDR3 spans 14 residues. CDR1 and CDR2 (germline): SGHAT, FQNNGV. This chain's CDR3 is CASSVSGLSYEQYF. CDR3 coding DNA: TGTGCCAGCAGCGTTAGCGGCTTGTCCTACGAGCAGTACTTC.

This chain connects TRBV7-3 to TRBJ2-3; D uncertain. The CDR3 has 14 residues. Trimming stripped 2 bases from V and 1 base from J, with 7 bases between. CDR1 and CDR2 (germline): SGHTA, FQGTGA. CDR3: CASSLYGGTDTQYF. The CDR3 coding sequence is TGTGCCAGCAGCTTATATGGCGGCACAGATACGCAGTATTTT.

J is TRBJ2-1 and V is TRBV11-2; TRBD2 matches 10 bases. V shed 6 bases, J shed 3 bases, and the junction held 8 bases outside the gene matches. This CDR3 region has 16 residues. From germline, CDR1 is SGHAT and CDR2 FQNNGV. Here the CDR3 reads CASRGSGLAFYNEQFF. DNA for the CDR3: TGTGCCAGCAGAGGATCGGGACTAGCGTTCTACAATGAGCAGTTCTTC.

In DNA, the CDR3 is TGTGCCAGCACCCCCGTAGCGGGCTTAACCTACGAGCAGTACTTC. It yields the protein CASTPVAGLTYEQYF. V usage is TRBV7-9 and J usage is TRBJ2-7, with TRBD2 matching over 7 bases. The trim removed 7 bases at V and 2 bases at J, leaving 11 bases unmatched. CDR1 is SEHNR and CDR2 is FQNEAQ in the germline V gene (reference sequence). The CDR3 has 15 residues.

The chain combines TRBV7-9 with TRBJ2-1; 7 positions agree with TRBD1. There are 11 residues in the CDR3. V was clipped by 10 bases and J by 12 bases; unmatched bases: 9. From germline, CDR1 is SEHNR and CDR2 FQNEAQ (reference sequence). CDR3 nucleotide sequence: TGTGCCACCCAAACAGGGGACCTGCAGTTCTTC. The encoded protein is CATQTGDLQFF. Looking up the rest from reference TRBV7-9 and TRBJ2-1 gives the full variable domain: DTGVSQNPRHKITKRGQNVTFRCDPISEHNRLYWYRQTLGQGPEFLTYFQNEAQLEKSRLLSDRFSAERPKGSFSTLEIQRTEQGDSAMYLCATQTGDLQFFGPGTRLTVL.

The J gene is TRBJ1-1, the V gene TRBV27, with D maybe TRBD1 (5 bases). Germline V gene lookup returns CDR1 MNHEY and CDR2 SMNVEV (reference sequence). The CDR3 runs to 16 residues. Trimming took 3 bases from V and 4 from J, leaving 18 bases between them. The CDR3 coding sequence is TGTGCCAGCAGTTTGGGGCACCCGCCGAGGGGCACTGAAGCTTTCTTT. Translated: CASSLGHPPRGTEAFF.